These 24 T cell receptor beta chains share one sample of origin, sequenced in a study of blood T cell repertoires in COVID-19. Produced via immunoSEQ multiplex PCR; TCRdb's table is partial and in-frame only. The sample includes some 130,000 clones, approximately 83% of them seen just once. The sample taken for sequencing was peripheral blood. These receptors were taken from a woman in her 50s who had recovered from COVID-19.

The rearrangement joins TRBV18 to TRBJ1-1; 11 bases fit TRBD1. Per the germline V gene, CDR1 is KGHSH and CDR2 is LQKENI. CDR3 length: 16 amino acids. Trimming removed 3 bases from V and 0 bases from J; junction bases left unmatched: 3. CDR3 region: CASSPRTGGLNTEAFF. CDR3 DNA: TGTGCCAGCTCACCTCGGACAGGGGGCCTGAACACTGAAGCTTTCTTT.

Written as DNA, the CDR3 is TGCGCCAGCAGCCAACGGGGGCTAGCGGGGGGCAATGAGCAGTTCTTC. Translation gives CASSQRGLAGGNEQFF. This chain links TRBV4-1 with TRBJ2-1; 11 bases match TRBD2. Trimming took 2 bases from V and 6 from J; bases not matched to a gene: 6. The V gene's germline CDR1 is MGHRA and CDR2 YSYEKL. The CDR3 runs to 16 residues.

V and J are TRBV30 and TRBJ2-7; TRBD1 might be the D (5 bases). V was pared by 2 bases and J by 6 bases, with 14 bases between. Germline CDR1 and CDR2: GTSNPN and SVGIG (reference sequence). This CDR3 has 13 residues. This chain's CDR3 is CAWSPQGLGEQYF. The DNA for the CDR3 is TGTGCCTGGAGTCCCCAGGGCTTGGGCGAGCAGTACTTC.

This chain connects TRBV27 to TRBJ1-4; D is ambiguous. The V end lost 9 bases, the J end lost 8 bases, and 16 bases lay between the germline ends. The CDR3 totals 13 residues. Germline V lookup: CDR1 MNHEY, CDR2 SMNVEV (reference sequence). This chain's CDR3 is CASRPTTREKLFF. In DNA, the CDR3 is TGTGCCAGTAGGCCTACTACCCGGGAAAAACTGTTTTTT. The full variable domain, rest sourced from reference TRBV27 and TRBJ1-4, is EAQVTQNPRYLITVTGKKLTVTCSQNMNHEYMSWYRQDPGLGLRQIYYSMNVEVTDKGDVPEGYKVSRKEKRNFPLILESPSPNQTSLYFCASRPTTREKLFFGSGTQLSVL.

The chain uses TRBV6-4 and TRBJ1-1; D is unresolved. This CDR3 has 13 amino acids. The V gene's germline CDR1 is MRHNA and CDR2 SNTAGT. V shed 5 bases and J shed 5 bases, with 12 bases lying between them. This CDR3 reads CASSFGPGTEAFF. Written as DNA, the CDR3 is TGTGCCAGCAGTTTTGGCCCGGGGACTGAAGCTTTCTTT.

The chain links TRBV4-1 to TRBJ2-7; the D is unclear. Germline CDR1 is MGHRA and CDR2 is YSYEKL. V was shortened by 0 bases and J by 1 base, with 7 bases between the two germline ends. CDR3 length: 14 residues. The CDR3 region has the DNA TGCGCCAGCAGCCAAGAAAGAGCTTCCTACGAGCAGTACTTC. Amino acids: CASSQERASYEQYF.

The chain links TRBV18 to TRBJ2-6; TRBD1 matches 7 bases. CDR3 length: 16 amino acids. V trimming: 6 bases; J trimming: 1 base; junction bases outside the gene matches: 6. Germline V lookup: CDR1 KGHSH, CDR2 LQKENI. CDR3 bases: TGTGCCAGCTCCGTGACAGGGCCGTCTGGGGCCAACGTCCTGACTTTC. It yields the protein CASSVTGPSGANVLTF.

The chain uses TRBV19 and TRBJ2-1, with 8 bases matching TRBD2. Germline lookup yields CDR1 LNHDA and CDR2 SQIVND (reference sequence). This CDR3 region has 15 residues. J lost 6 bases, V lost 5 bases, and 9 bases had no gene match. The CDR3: CASSSRGTSGNEQFF. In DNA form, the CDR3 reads TGTGCCAGTAGTTCTCGGGGTACTAGCGGCAATGAGCAGTTCTTC.

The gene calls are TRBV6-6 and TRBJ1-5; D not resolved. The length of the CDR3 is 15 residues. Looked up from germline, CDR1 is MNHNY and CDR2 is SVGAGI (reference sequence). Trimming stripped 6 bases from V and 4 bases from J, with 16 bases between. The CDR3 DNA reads TGTGCCAGCAGCCCTGGACGGAGGTGGAATCAGCCCCAGCATTTT. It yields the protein CASSPGRRWNQPQHF.

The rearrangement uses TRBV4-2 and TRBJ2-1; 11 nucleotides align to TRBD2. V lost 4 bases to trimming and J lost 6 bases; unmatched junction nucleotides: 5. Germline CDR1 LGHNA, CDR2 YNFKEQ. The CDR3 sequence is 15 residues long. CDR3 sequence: CASSRIAGGGNEQFF. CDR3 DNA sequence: TGTGCCAGCAGCCGCATAGCGGGAGGGGGCAATGAGCAGTTCTTC.

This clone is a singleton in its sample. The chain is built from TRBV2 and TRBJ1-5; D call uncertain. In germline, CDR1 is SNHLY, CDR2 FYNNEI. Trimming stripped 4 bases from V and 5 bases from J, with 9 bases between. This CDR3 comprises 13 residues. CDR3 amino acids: CASSVFEDQPQHF. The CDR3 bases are TGTGCCAGCAGTGTGTTTGAGGATCAGCCCCAGCATTTT.

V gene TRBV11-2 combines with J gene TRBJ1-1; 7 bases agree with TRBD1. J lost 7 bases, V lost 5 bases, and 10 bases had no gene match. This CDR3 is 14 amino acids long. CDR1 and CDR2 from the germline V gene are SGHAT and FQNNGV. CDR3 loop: CASSRTGQTLEAFF. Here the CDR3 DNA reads TGTGCCAGCAGCCGAACGGGACAGACACTTGAAGCTTTCTTT.

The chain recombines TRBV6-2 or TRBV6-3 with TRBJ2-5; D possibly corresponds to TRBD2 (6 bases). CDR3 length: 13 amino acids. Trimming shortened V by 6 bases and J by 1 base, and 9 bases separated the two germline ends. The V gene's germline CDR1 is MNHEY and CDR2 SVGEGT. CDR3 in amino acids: CASSSLAQETQYF. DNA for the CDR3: TGTGCCAGCAGCTCACTAGCCCAAGAGACCCAGTACTTC.

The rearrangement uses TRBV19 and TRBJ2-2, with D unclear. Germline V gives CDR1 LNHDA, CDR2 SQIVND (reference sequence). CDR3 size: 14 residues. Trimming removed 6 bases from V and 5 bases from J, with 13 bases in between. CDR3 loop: CASSYQAVTGELFF. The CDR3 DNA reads TGTGCCAGTAGCTACCAGGCAGTGACCGGGGAGCTGTTTTTT.

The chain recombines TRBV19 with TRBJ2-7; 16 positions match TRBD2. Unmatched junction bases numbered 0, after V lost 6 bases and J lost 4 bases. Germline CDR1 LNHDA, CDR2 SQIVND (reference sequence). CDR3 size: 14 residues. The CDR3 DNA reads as TGTGCCAGTAGGGGACTAGCGGGAGGGTACGAGCAGTACTTC. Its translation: CASRGLAGGYEQYF. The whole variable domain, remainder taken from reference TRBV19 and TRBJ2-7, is DGGITQSPKYLFRKEGQNVTLSCEQNLNHDAMYWYRQDPGQGLRLIYYSQIVNDFQKGDIAEGYSVSREKKESFPLTVTSAQKNPTAFYLCASRGLAGGYEQYFGPGTRLTVT.

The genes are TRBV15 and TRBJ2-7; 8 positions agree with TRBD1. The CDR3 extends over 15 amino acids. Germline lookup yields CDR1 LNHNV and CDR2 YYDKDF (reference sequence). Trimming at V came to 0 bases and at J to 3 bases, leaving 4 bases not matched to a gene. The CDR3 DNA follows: TGTGCCACCAGCAGAGAGCAGGACAGGGTCTACGAGCAGTACTTC. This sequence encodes CATSREQDRVYEQYF.

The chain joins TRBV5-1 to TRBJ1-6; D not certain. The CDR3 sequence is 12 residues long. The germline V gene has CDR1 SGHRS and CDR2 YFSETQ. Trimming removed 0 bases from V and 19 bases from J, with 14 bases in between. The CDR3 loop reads CASSLERGSPHF. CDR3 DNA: TGCGCCAGCAGCTTGGAGCGGGGAAGTCCTCACTTT.

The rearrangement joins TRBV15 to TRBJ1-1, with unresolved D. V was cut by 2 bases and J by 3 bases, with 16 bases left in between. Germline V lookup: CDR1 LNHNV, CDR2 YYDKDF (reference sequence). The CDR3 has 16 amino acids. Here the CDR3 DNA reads TGTGCCACCAGCAGATCAGGAGGATGGGATTACACTGAAGCTTTCTTT. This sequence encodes CATSRSGGWDYTEAFF. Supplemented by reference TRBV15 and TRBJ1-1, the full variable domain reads DAMVIQNPRYQVTQFGKPVTLSCSQTLNHNVMYWYQQKSSQAPKLLFHYYDKDFNNEADTPDNFQSRRPNTSFCFLDIRSPGLGDTAMYLCATSRSGGWDYTEAFFGQGTRLTVV.

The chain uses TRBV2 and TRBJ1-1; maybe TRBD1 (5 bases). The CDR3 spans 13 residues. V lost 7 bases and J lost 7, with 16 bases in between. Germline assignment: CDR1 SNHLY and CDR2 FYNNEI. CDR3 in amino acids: CASKTTVGHEAFF. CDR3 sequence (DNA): TGTGCCAGCAAGACGACGGTAGGACATGAAGCTTTCTTT.

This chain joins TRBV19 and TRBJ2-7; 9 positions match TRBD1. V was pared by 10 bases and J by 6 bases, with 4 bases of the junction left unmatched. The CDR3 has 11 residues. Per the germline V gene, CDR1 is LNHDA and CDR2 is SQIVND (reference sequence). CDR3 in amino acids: CATMTGGEQYF. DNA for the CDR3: TGTGCCACCATGACAGGGGGCGAGCAGTACTTC.

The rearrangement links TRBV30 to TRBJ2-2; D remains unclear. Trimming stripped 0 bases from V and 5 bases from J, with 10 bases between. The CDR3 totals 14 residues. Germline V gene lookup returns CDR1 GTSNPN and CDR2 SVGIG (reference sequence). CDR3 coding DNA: TGTGCCTGGAGTGTACACCGGGTAACCGGGGAGCTGTTTTTT. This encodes CAWSVHRVTGELFF.

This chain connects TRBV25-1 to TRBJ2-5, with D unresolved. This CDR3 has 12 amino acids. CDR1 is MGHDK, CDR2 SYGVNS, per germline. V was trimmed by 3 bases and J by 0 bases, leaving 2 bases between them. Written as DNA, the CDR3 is TGTGCCAGCAGTGACTACCAAGAGACCCAGTACTTC. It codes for CASSDYQETQYF.

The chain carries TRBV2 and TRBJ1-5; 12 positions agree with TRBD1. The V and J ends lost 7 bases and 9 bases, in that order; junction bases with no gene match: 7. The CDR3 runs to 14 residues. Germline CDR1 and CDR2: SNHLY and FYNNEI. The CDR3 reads CASTGTGGAGPQHF. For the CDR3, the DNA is TGTGCCAGCACCGGGACAGGGGGCGCAGGGCCCCAGCATTTT.

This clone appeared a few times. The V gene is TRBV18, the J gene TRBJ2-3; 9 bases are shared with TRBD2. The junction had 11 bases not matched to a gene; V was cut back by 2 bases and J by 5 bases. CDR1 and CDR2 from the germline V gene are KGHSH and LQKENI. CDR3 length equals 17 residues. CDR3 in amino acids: CASSPNSLSGSGDTQYF. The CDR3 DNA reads TGTGCCAGCTCACCAAATAGTCTTAGCGGGAGCGGAGATACGCAGTATTTT.